These 18 T cell receptor beta chains were all obtained from the same sample, sequenced in a study of cytomegalovirus exposure and HLA in healthy donors. This PCR relied on a set of 60 Vbeta primers and 13 Jbeta primers. Data came from immunoSEQ multiplex PCR; TCRdb stores just in-frame clones and leaves some out. This table has fewer than 200,000 clones, over 9.5% appearing once. Sample: PBMCs. The receptors come from a man in his fifties or sixties in good health and CMV-seropositive.

This clone was seen a few times. This chain uses TRBV6-1 with TRBJ2-5; 9 positions match TRBD1. CDR1 and CDR2 (germline): MNHNS, SASEGT. V trimming: 3 bases; J trimming: 4 bases; junction bases outside the gene matches: 12. This CDR3 is 17 amino acids long. The CDR3 region has the DNA TGTGCCAGCAGTGACAGGGACAGGGTGGCGTTGTTAGAGACCCAGTACTTC. Its translation: CASSDRDRVALLETQYF.

This clone was detected only a few times. The V gene is TRBV5-6, the J gene TRBJ1-2; D unclear. CDR1 and CDR2 (germline): SGHDT, YYEEEE. The V end was cut by 4 bases, the J end by 6 bases, with 7 bases between. This CDR3 contains 11 residues. The chain's CDR3 is CASSPGHGYTF. CDR3 in DNA: TGTGCCAGCAGCCCTGGGCATGGCTACACCTTC.

This clone occurred a few times. The chain carries TRBV7-2 and TRBJ2-2; no clear D gene. V shed 4 bases and J shed 3 bases, with 3 bases lying between them. This CDR3 region has 12 residues. CDR1 and CDR2 (germline): SGHTA, FQGNSA. The chain's CDR3 is CASSSYTGELFF. CDR3 nucleotide sequence: TGTGCCAGCAGCTCCTACACCGGGGAGCTGTTTTTT.

The genes are TRBV5-1 and TRBJ1-5; D is possibly TRBD1 (5 bases). The V and J ends lost 1 base and 7 bases respectively, with 9 bases between them. The CDR3 has 13 residues. The V gene's germline CDR1 is SGHRS and CDR2 YFSETQ. The CDR3 DNA follows: TGCGCCAGCAGCTTGCAGGGTAACCAGCCCCAGCATTTT. Translated: CASSLQGNQPQHF.

The chain couples TRBV7-9 to TRBJ1-1, with no clear D. The CDR3 runs 14 residues. Trimming took off 6 bases at V and 1 base at J, with 12 bases between the two ends. Looked up from germline, CDR1 is SEHNR and CDR2 is FQNEAQ (reference sequence). CDR3 nucleotides: TGTGCCAGCAGTTCGTTGACAAAGAACACTGAAGCTTTCTTT. Protein product: CASSSLTKNTEAFF.

The rearrangement joins TRBV5-1 to TRBJ1-1, with 7 bases fitting TRBD1. The CDR3 has 14 amino acids. The V and J ends lost 2 bases and 7 bases, in that order; junction bases with no gene match: 8. The germline V gene encodes CDR1 SGHRS and CDR2 YFSETQ. The CDR3 DNA reads as TGCGCCAGCAGCTTTTGGGACAGCTTAAGTGAAGCTTTCTTT. Encoded protein: CASSFWDSLSEAFF.

This clone was counted only a few times. The chain joins TRBV4-2 to TRBJ1-3; no clear D gene. The CDR3 runs to 14 residues. Germline V gene data show CDR1 as LGHNA and CDR2 as YNFKEQ. The V and J ends lost 4 bases and 2 bases respectively, with 9 bases between them. CDR3 nucleotides: TGTGCCAGCAGCCCGGGTGAAACTGGAAACACCATATATTTT. As protein: CASSPGETGNTIYF.

The rearrangement uses TRBV11-3 and TRBJ1-6; the match to TRBD1 covers 9 bases. Germline CDR1 is SGHNT and CDR2 is YENEEA. V lost 5 bases and J lost 8; bases outside the gene matches: 16. This CDR3 spans 18 amino acids. CDR3 sequence reads: CASSPGQGYGTRYSPLHF. The CDR3 bases are TGTGCCAGCAGCCCCGGACAGGGGTACGGGACTCGGTATTCACCCCTCCACTTT.

The rearrangement links TRBV28 to TRBJ1-5, with 8 positions matching TRBD1. The germline V gene encodes CDR1 MDHEN and CDR2 SYDVKM. This CDR3 contains 16 residues. After removal of 3 bases from V and 1 base from J, the junction contained 5 bases not matched to a gene. The CDR3 reads CASSFAGGGSNQPQHF. For the CDR3, the DNA is TGTGCCAGCAGTTTCGCAGGGGGCGGCAGCAATCAGCCCCAGCATTTT.

The chain joins TRBV11-3 to TRBJ2-7; possibly TRBD1 for D (6 bases). From germline, CDR1 is SGHNT and CDR2 YENEEA. This CDR3 is built from 16 residues. Trimming removed 2 bases at V and 2 bases at J, with 16 bases between. CDR3 DNA: TGTGCCAGCAGCTTAACCAGGGGCACCCAGACCTACGAGCAGTACGTC. This codes for CASSLTRGTQTYEQYV.

This clone was observed a few times. V is TRBV6-8 and J is TRBJ1-3; possibly TRBD1 for D (6 bases). V lost 0 bases and J lost 0, with 15 bases in between. The CDR3 sequence is 18 residues long. CDR1 and CDR2 (germline): MNHGY, SAAAGT. CDR3 region: CASSYSTAGDRSGNTIYF. CDR3 bases: TGTGCCAGCAGTTACTCCACGGCAGGGGACCGCTCTGGAAACACCATATATTTT.

This clone has just a few counts. The J gene is TRBJ1-5, the V gene TRBV7-2; 7 bases match TRBD1. CDR1 and CDR2 (germline): SGHTA, FQGNSA. The CDR3 has 13 residues. J was trimmed by 7 bases and V by 5 bases; bases with no gene match: 5. CDR3 in DNA: TGTGCCAGCAGCGCTGACAGGGCCCAGCCCCAGCATTTT. Translating gives CASSADRAQPQHF.

The V gene is TRBV2, the J gene TRBJ2-2; 12 bases map to TRBD2. V was pared by 4 bases and J by 4 bases, with 10 bases of the junction left unmatched. Germline values: CDR1 SNHLY, CDR2 FYNNEI. The CDR3 sequence is 18 residues long. The CDR3 protein is CASSGLAGGPLGTGELFF. CDR3 bases: TGTGCCAGCAGTGGTCTAGCGGGGGGGCCGTTAGGCACCGGGGAGCTGTTTTTT.

The rearrangement links TRBV4-3 to TRBJ2-5; D may be TRBD2 (6 bases). Looked up from germline, CDR1 is LGHNA and CDR2 is YSLEER. The ends were cut back, 4 bases at V and 5 bases at J, with 17 bases in the middle. The CDR3 covers 15 residues. The CDR3 is CASSPQLGDSETQYF. The CDR3 coding sequence is TGCGCCAGCAGCCCTCAACTAGGGGACTCGGAGACCCAGTACTTC.

The chain carries TRBV2 and TRBJ1-4; a weak D match, TRBD1 (5 bases). This CDR3 is 14 amino acids long. CDR1 and CDR2 from the germline V gene are SNHLY and FYNNEI. The V end was cut by 7 bases, the J end by 0 bases, with 9 bases between. The CDR3 reads CASILQATNEKLFF. The CDR3 DNA reads TGTGCCAGCATTTTACAGGCAACTAATGAAAAACTGTTTTTT.

The chain links TRBV19 to TRBJ1-6, with TRBD1 matching over 7 bases. Germline CDR1 is LNHDA and CDR2 is SQIVND (reference sequence). The CDR3 has 16 amino acids. V lost 7 bases, J lost 8 bases, and 14 bases stayed unmatched. CDR3 residues: CASNSRQGQGYSPLHF. CDR3 DNA: TGTGCCAGTAACAGCAGACAGGGCCAGGGATATTCACCCCTCCACTTT.

This chain connects TRBV2 to TRBJ1-4; TRBD1 aligns across 7 bases. Germline CDR1 is SNHLY and CDR2 is FYNNEI. The V and J ends lost 6 bases and 6 bases, in that order; junction bases with no gene match: 4. The CDR3 spans 13 residues. CDR3 DNA: TGTGCCAGCAGGAGGGACAGCGATGAAAAACTGTTTTTT. This encodes CASRRDSDEKLFF.

V and J are TRBV7-2 and TRBJ2-1; 8 bases are a match to TRBD2. Germline V gene sequence: CDR1 SGHTA, CDR2 FQGNSA. This CDR3 contains 16 residues. V lost 3 bases and J lost 6; bases outside the gene matches: 10. In DNA, the CDR3 is TGTGCCAGCAGCTTGGGGCGGGGGGTCCGGGCCAATGAGCAGTTCTTC. This encodes CASSLGRGVRANEQFF.